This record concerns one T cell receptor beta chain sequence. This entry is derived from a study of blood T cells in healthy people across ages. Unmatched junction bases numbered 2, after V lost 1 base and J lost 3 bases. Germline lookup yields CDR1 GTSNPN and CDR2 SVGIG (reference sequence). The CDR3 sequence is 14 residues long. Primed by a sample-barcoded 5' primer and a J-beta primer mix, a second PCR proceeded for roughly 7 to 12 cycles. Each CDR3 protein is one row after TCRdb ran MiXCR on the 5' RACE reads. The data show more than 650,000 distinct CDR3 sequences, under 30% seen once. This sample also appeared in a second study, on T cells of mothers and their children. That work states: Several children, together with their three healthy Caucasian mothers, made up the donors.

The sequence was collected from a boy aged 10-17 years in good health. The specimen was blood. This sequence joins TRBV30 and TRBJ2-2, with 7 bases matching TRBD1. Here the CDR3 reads CAWSGGQYTGELFF. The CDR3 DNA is TGTGCCTGGAGTGGGGGACAGTACACCGGGGAGCTGTTTTTT.